The entry below describes one TCR beta chain. This clonotype was seen a handful of times. The clone's antigen remains unknown. The sample holds no much larger clone one base away, and base qualities are not on file. This entry is derived from a study of T cells in Graves' hyperthyroidism and ophthalmopathy (dated 2019 in TCRdb). In the study overall: Peripheral blood samples were taken at the time of initial diagnosis, prior to any treatment. To identify TCR V-J signatures that set the groups apart, the researchers used a discovery cohort of 90 to 100 patients, made up of 40 to 45 with Graves' ophthalmopathy and 55 to 65 with stable Graves' hyperthyroidism. An independent validation cohort of around 19 hyperthyroidism patients and approximately 16 patients who later progressed to ophthalmopathy tested prospective prediction of ophthalmopathy. For training and testing, the 100 or so patients in the discovery cohort were randomly divided in a 7:3 ratio. In more than 5 Graves' hyperthyroidism patients, the study also compared T-cell repertoires from thyroid tissue with T-cell repertoires from blood. Once sampling was done, hyperthyroidism patients were given methimazole at a starting dose of 30 mg daily, whereas ophthalmopathy patients were given high-dose intravenous methylprednisolone. The paper reports TCR Vbeta CDR3 sequencing of about 140 peripheral blood samples: approximately 41 ophthalmopathy, 75 to 80 hyperthyroidism and approximately 17 progressor patients. Summary of the overall study and its limitations: During validation, the model predicted progression to ophthalmopathy a median of about 6.3 months ahead of onset, with 60% to 71% sensitivity and around 73% specificity. A 13 V-J signature model separated ophthalmopathy from stable hyperthyroidism, with roughly 88% sensitivity and 81.08% specificity in cross-validation and 80%/75% in testing. Sample size was not statistically predetermined, and investigators were not blinded to group allocation. Blood samples also contained most of the expanded thyroid clonotypes (frequency above 0.001), which suggests that blood repertoires may reflect thyroid immune responses.

The TCR beta CDR3 regions were amplified from RNA transcripts. The first round of RT-PCR for the TCR CDR3 was performed with the HTBI primer set and the Qiagen OneStep RT-PCR kit. Libraries were constructed in a second round of multiplex PCR, after which size selection and purification were carried out. The libraries were sequenced on an Illumina HiSeq2000 using paired-end 100 bp reads. The study's own analysis went as follows. Raw data were processed with SOAPnuke, discarding reads with adapters, uncalled bases, mean Phred below 15, or no exact constant-primer or identifier match. COPE v1.2.5 was used to merge high-quality paired reads, and clonotypes were defined as unique nucleotide sequences. MiTCR v1.1 was used to align the clonotypes against IMGT TRBV, TRBD and TRBJ reference segments. The analysis included only V-J combinations with a frequency above 0.0001, which together covered 98% to 99.2% of the repertoires. A TCS score was defined as the ratio of F50 (clonal expansion) to E x V (chaos), with BLOSUM62-based TCRdist applied between CDR3 peptides within each V-J. Welch's t-statistics and random forest reduced roughly 530 V-J features to 13, which were used in a naive Bayes classifier (R e1071). The public reads were reprocessed in TCRdb via fastp at Q25 and MiXCR, keeping in-frame beta chains. Entries that share a CDR3 protein sequence are merged under the most common genes and DNA. These V and J calls derive from TCRdb rather than the authors' analysis. This sample has about 560,000 distinct CDR3 sequences in its table, and over 15% of those were observed once. The ten largest clones capture around a sixth of the sample.

The V end loses 0 bases and the J end loses 11 bases, and a stretch of 15 bases separates them. The CDR3 starts with the cysteine, ends with the phenylalanine, and has 15 residues. Of all the DNA, just the CDR3 is kept, 45 bases in frame from base 1. The germline V gene (reference sequence) gives CDR1 as SGHNT and CDR2 as YYREEE. Graves' hyperthyroidism was defined as stable when no progression to ophthalmopathy occurred over 18 months of follow-up. The hyperthyroidism patients were between 18 and 65 years old and newly diagnosed, with a disease duration of less than 2 months. The study excluded patients with uncontrolled infections, other autoimmune diseases, pregnancy or lactation. Diagnoses were based on clinical symptoms, serum thyroxine and TRAb, thyroid ultrasound and orbital computed tomography. PBMCs were separated from about 10 ml of fresh peripheral blood using Ficoll-Paque density gradient centrifugation. Total RNA was extracted with Trizol reagent, and quality was checked on an Agilent 2100 Bioanalyzer.

This receptor was taken from a woman younger than 35 with Graves' hyperthyroidism. The chain links TRBV5-4 with TRBJ1-6; a weak D assignment points to TRBD1 (5 bases agree). The specimen sequenced was blood. The CDR3 in this case is CASSLGGGTLTPLHF. The DNA sequence is TGTGCCAGCAGCTTGGGCGGTGGGACTCTAACACCCCTCCACTTT.